This entry lists 17 T cell receptor beta chains sequenced from one sample in a study of blood T cell repertoires in COVID-19. The method was immunoSEQ multiplex PCR; TCRdb's version includes in-frame clones alone and lacks a portion of them. The sample lists around 94,000 clones, approximately 83% occurring once. Input material: peripheral blood. These receptors all come from a man aged 60 to 69 with acute or convalescent COVID-19.

This clone occurred a few times. The CDR3 region is CASSEMGNSPLHF. The DNA for the CDR3 is TGTGCCAGCAGTGAGATGGGCAATTCACCCCTCCACTTT. The chain uses TRBV2 and TRBJ1-6; D gene unclear. Trimming shortened V by 3 bases and J by 7 bases, and 7 bases separated the two germline ends. CDR1 SNHLY and CDR2 FYNNEI come from the germline V gene. The CDR3 totals 13 residues.

The rearrangement joins TRBV29-1 to TRBJ2-7; 12 nucleotides agree with TRBD2. Germline assignment: CDR1 SQVTM and CDR2 ANQGSEA. This CDR3 has 13 residues. Trimming at V came to 7 bases and at J to 4 bases, leaving 5 bases not matched to a gene. The DNA for the CDR3 is TGCAGCGCCAAGACTAGCGGGGGATACGAGCAGTACTTC. As protein: CSAKTSGGYEQYF.

The chain is built from TRBV4-1 and TRBJ2-6, with D perhaps TRBD2 (5 bases). Trimming shortened V by 4 bases and J by 2 bases, and 9 bases separated the two germline ends. Germline-derived CDR1 and CDR2 are MGHRA and YSYEKL. This CDR3 contains 15 residues. The CDR3 DNA sequence: TGCGCCAGCAGCCCGGAGGTTGCTGGGGCCAACGTCCTGACTTTC. Translation: CASSPEVAGANVLTF.

The chain has TRBV6-5 and TRBJ1-2; 7 bases agree with TRBD1. V gave up 4 bases and J gave up 6 bases; unmatched junction bases: 8. The CDR3 has 14 residues. Per germline, CDR1 MNHEY and CDR2 SVGAGI. Here the CDR3 reads CASSSVTGEDGYTF. CDR3 coding DNA: TGTGCCAGCAGTTCCGTTACAGGGGAGGATGGCTACACCTTC.

V and J are TRBV11-2 and TRBJ1-3; 10 bases fit TRBD1. This CDR3 spans 15 amino acids. Germline CDR1 is SGHAT and CDR2 is FQNNGV. V was clipped by 3 bases and J by 2 bases; unmatched bases: 1. The CDR3 reads CASSFGQGAGNTIYF. The CDR3 DNA reads TGTGCCAGCAGCTTCGGACAGGGGGCTGGAAACACCATATATTTT. The variable domain in full, completed from reference TRBV11-2 and TRBJ1-3, reads EAGVAQSPRYKIIEKRQSVAFWCNPISGHATLYWYQQILGQGPKLLIQFQNNGVVDDSQLPKDRFSAERLKGVDSTLKIQPAKLEDSAVYLCASSFGQGAGNTIYFGEGSWLTVV.

V and J are TRBV9 and TRBJ1-4, with D perhaps matching TRBD1 (5 bases). V shed 4 bases and J shed 8 bases, with 15 bases lying between them. The CDR3 loop spans 14 amino acids. Per germline, CDR1 SGDLS and CDR2 YYNGEE. CDR3 sequence reads: CASSPTSWGEKLFF. CDR3 DNA: TGTGCCAGCAGCCCCACGTCGTGGGGCGAAAAACTGTTTTTT.

The chain carries TRBV11-2 and TRBJ2-7, with unresolved D. CDR1 is SGHAT, CDR2 FQNNGV, per germline. This CDR3 is built from 11 residues. V lost 5 bases and J lost 2, with 4 bases in between. The CDR3 nucleotides are TGTGCCAGCAGCCCGGCCTACGAGCAGTACTTC. It codes for CASSPAYEQYF.

The V and J genes are TRBV28 and TRBJ2-3; D is possibly TRBD2 (6 bases). V lost 6 bases and J lost 5, with 21 bases in between. The length of the CDR3 is 16 residues. Germline loops: CDR1 MDHEN, CDR2 SYDVKM. This CDR3 is CASSTYLGGSGDTQYF. The CDR3 DNA reads as TGTGCCAGCAGCACTTATCTCGGGGGTTCAGGAGATACGCAGTATTTT.

J is TRBJ2-7 and V is TRBV12-3 or TRBV12-4; tentatively, D is TRBD2 (5 bases). Trimming left V 5 bases short and J 2 bases short, with 7 bases between. This CDR3 contains 12 residues. The CDR3: CASSGLTYEQYF. CDR3 DNA: TGTGCCAGCAGTGGACTGACCTACGAGCAGTACTTC.

The V call is TRBV6-5, the J call TRBJ2-1, with D perhaps matching TRBD1 (6 bases). This CDR3 contains 13 residues. Germline V gives CDR1 MNHEY, CDR2 SVGAGI. The ends were cut back, 0 bases at V and 7 bases at J, with 7 bases in the middle. CDR3 region: CASSYSRGNEQFF. In DNA, the CDR3 is TGTGCCAGCAGTTACTCGAGGGGGAATGAGCAGTTCTTC.

V is TRBV1 and J is TRBJ2-7; the listed D gene, TRBD1, was not tested against the DNA. TRBV1 is recorded as a pseudogene. The CDR3 sequence is 13 residues long. The CDR3 protein is CTSSQGQGYEQYF. The DNA for the CDR3 is TGCACCAGCAGCCAGGGACAGGGTTACGAGCAGTACTTC.

The genes are TRBV20-1 and TRBJ2-2, with a tentative D call TRBD1 (5 bases). Trimming removed 3 bases from V and 6 bases from J, with 14 bases in between. CDR1 is DFQATT and CDR2 is SNEGSKA in the germline V gene (reference sequence). The CDR3 is made up of 14 amino acids. This chain's CDR3 is CSASKTGQPGELFF. Written as DNA, the CDR3 is TGCAGTGCTAGTAAAACAGGCCAACCCGGGGAGCTGTTTTTT.

This sequence joins TRBV6-2 or TRBV6-3 and TRBJ1-5, with 9 bases aligning to TRBD1. The V gene end was trimmed by 0 bases and the J gene end by 0 bases; junction bases not matched to a gene: 9. This CDR3 is 19 amino acids long. The germline V gene has CDR1 MNHEY and CDR2 SVGEGT. CDR3 residues: CASSYSIGQGLSSNQPQHF. The CDR3 DNA reads TGTGCCAGCAGTTACTCGATAGGACAGGGGCTAAGTAGCAATCAGCCCCAGCATTTT.

This chain uses TRBV21-1 with TRBJ1-6; TRBD1, the table's D call, lacks a check against the DNA. TRBV21-1 constitutes a pseudogene. CDR3 length: 15 amino acids. The CDR3 nucleotides read TGTGCCAGCAGCAAAGTTGACAGAGTTAATTCACCCCTCCACTTT. Residues: CASSKVDRVNSPLHF.

This chain links TRBV19 with TRBJ1-1, with D possibly matching TRBD1 (5 bases). Trimming shortened V by 3 bases and J by 6 bases, and 8 bases separated the two germline ends. This CDR3 region has 12 residues. CDR1 is LNHDA and CDR2 is SQIVND in the germline V gene (reference sequence). The CDR3 DNA sequence: TGTGCCAGTAGTATCTGGGGGGCTGAAGCTTTCTTT. Its protein product is CASSIWGAEAFF. Combining the CDR3 with reference TRBV19 and TRBJ1-1 gives the whole variable domain DGGITQSPKYLFRKEGQNVTLSCEQNLNHDAMYWYRQDPGQGLRLIYYSQIVNDFQKGDIAEGYSVSREKKESFPLTVTSAQKNPTAFYLCASSIWGAEAFFGQGTRLTVV.

The chain combines TRBV18 with TRBJ1-1; 7 nucleotides agree with TRBD1. Germline V gives CDR1 KGHSH, CDR2 LQKENI. V lost 0 bases and J lost 5; bases outside the gene matches: 6. The CDR3 covers 15 residues. CDR3 nucleotides: TGTGCCAGCTCACCACCGGAGGGGGCTCGGACTGAAGCTTTCTTT. This translates into CASSPPEGARTEAFF.

V gene TRBV21-1 combines with J gene TRBJ2-4; the DNA was not compared with TRBD1, the D call given in the table. TRBV21-1 is given as a pseudogene. There are 16 residues in the CDR3. CDR3 region: CASSTAGTGGQNIQYF. CDR3 DNA: TGTGCCAGCAGCACAGCCGGGACAGGGGGACAAAACATTCAGTACTTC.